This is a list of T cell receptor beta chains from one sample in a study of cytotoxic CD8 clonotypes in ibrutinib-treated CLL. Only in-frame clones appear in the TCRdb table, and some are missing; sequencing was by immunoSEQ multiplex PCR. The profile shows approximately 70,000 clones, 70% to 90% of them singletons. The source material was PBMCs, sampled at disease progression, from a patient treated with ibrutinib. The origin of the receptors is a human donor with chronic lymphocytic leukemia. Both conserved end residues are part of each CDR3. D genes are given only for firm matches. Part of the rows lack a size; the others show once, few, many or a class for expanded clones.

D gene	V gene	J gene	clone size	CDR3 protein	CDR3 DNA
NA	TRBV7-6	TRBJ2-1	NA	CASSLQGHHSSYNEQFF	TGTGCCAGCAGCTTACAGGGGCACCATAGCTCCTACAATGAGCAGTTCTTC
NA	TRBV18	TRBJ2-2	NA	CASSPTERTGELFF	TGTGCCAGCTCACCAACCGAACGCACCGGGGAGCTGTTTTTT
TRBD1	TRBV13	TRBJ2-7	NA	CASSSWGGQGLHEQYF	TGTGCCAGCAGCTCCTGGGGGGGACAGGGACTCCACGAGCAGTACTTC
TRBD1	TRBV5-4	TRBJ1-2	NA	CASSGRGGYRGSVEGYTF	TGTGCCAGCAGCGGACGAGGGGGTTACAGGGGTTCGGTGGAAGGCTACACCTTC
TRBD2	TRBV7-3	TRBJ2-1	NA	CASSFSGRPGNEQFF	TGTGCCAGCAGCTTTAGCGGGAGGCCAGGGAATGAGCAGTTCTTC
NA	TRBV19	TRBJ1-5	NA	CASGFIGVQPQHF	TGTGCCAGTGGGTTTATCGGCGTTCAGCCCCAGCATTTT
TRBD2	TRBV2	TRBJ2-1	NA	CASSGLAGGNSYNEQFF	TGTGCCAGCAGCGGACTAGCGGGAGGAAACTCCTACAATGAGCAGTTCTTC
TRBD1	TRBV7-9	TRBJ1-1	NA	CASSLLFGTGVGAEAFF	TGTGCCAGCAGCTTATTGTTCGGGACAGGGGTTGGGGCTGAAGCTTTCTTT
TRBD1	TRBV5-1	TRBJ1-2	NA	CASSSGQGFYGYTF	TGCGCCAGCAGCTCCGGACAGGGATTCTATGGCTACACCTTC
NA	TRBV9	TRBJ1-4	NA	CASSPGSTGPGEKLFF	TGTGCCAGCAGCCCAGGTAGTACGGGGCCTGGGGAAAAACTGTTTTTT
TRBD2	TRBV11-3	TRBJ2-3	NA	CASSLGLADTQYF	TGTGCCAGCAGCTTGGGACTAGCGGATACGCAGTATTTT
NA	TRBV27	TRBJ2-7	NA	CASSLLRGHEQYF	TGTGCCAGCAGTTTACTCCGTGGCCACGAGCAGTACTTC
NA	TRBV29-1	TRBJ1-1	few	CSVEVRQANTEAFF	TGCAGCGTTGAAGTTAGACAGGCAAACACTGAAGCTTTCTTT
NA	TRBV5-4	TRBJ2-2	NA	CASSTRRGELFF	TGTGCCAGCAGCACAAGACGCGGGGAGCTGTTTTTT
NA	TRBV7-9	TRBJ2-1	NA	CASSLPRVYNEQFF	TGTGCCAGCAGCTTACCGAGGGTCTACAATGAGCAGTTCTTC
NA	TRBV11-2	TRBJ2-7	NA	CASSLLSYEQYF	TGTGCCAGCAGCTTGCTCTCCTACGAGCAGTACTTC
TRBD1	TRBV6-5	TRBJ2-7	NA	CASSRQGSPSYEQYF	TGTGCCAGCAGTCGACAGGGTTCGCCCTCCTACGAGCAGTACTTC
NA	TRBV10-1	TRBJ2-3	NA	CASSEFDTQYF	TGCGCCAGCAGTGAGTTCGATACGCAGTATTTT
NA	TRBV4-1	TRBJ1-5	few	CASSQEGGFGNQPQHF	TGCGCCAGCAGCCAAGAAGGGGGGTTCGGGAATCAGCCCCAGCATTTT
TRBD1	TRBV25-1	TRBJ2-7	NA	CASSEAGTVSYEQYF	TGTGCCAGCAGTGAAGCCGGGACAGTATCCTACGAGCAGTACTTC
TRBD1	TRBV9	TRBJ2-2	once	CASSADRGRTGELFF	TGTGCCAGCAGCGCGGACAGGGGGCGCACCGGGGAGCTGTTTTTT
NA	TRBV2	TRBJ2-2	NA	CASSDGDHTGELFF	TGTGCCAGCAGTGATGGGGATCACACCGGGGAGCTGTTTTTT
NA	TRBV29-1	TRBJ2-1	few	CSASGERRGGAVTEQFF	TGCAGCGCTTCGGGGGAGCGAAGGGGGGGTGCAGTTACTGAGCAGTTCTTC
NA	TRBV25-1	TRBJ1-4	NA	CASSESIRGAFFGELFF	NA
NA	TRBV5-1	TRBJ1-1	once	CASSLSRLSNTEAFF	TGCGCCAGCAGCTTGTCCAGACTATCAAACACTGAAGCTTTCTTT
NA	TRBV5-1	TRBJ2-1	NA	CASSTSRAKGNEQFF	TGCGCCAGCAGCACATCCCGGGCCAAGGGGAATGAGCAGTTCTTC
NA	TRBV11-2	TRBJ1-6	NA	CASSPRGSGNSPLHF	TGTGCCAGCAGCCCCCGGGGATCGGGAAATTCACCCCTCCACTTT
NA	TRBV9	TRBJ2-1	NA	CASSGIVYNEQFF	TGTGCCAGCAGCGGTATAGTCTACAATGAGCAGTTCTTC
NA	TRBV25-1	TRBJ1-5	few	CASESVPEPQHF	TGTGCCAGCGAGTCGGTGCCCGAGCCCCAGCATTTT
NA	TRBV19	TRBJ1-2	NA	CASSWSQYYGYTF	TGTGCCAGTAGTTGGTCTCAGTATTATGGCTACACCTTC
TRBD1	TRBV27	TRBJ1-4	once	CASSSPGQLNEKLFF	TGTGCCAGCAGTTCGCCGGGACAGCTAAATGAAAAACTGTTTTTT
NA	TRBV28	TRBJ1-6	few	CASSFLAFSYNSPLHF	TGTGCCAGCAGTTTCTTAGCCTTCTCCTATAATTCACCCCTCCACTTT
NA	TRBV19	TRBJ1-5	NA	CASSISGVLGQPQHF	TGTGCCAGTAGTATAAGTGGGGTGCTCGGACAGCCCCAGCATTTT
NA	TRBV5-6	TRBJ2-3	NA	CASSFANTDTQYF	TGTGCCAGCAGCTTCGCCAACACAGATACGCAGTATTTT
NA	TRBV30	TRBJ1-6	NA	CAWTPGPVNSPLHF	TGTGCCTGGACCCCGGGCCCGGTTAATTCACCCCTCCACTTT
NA	TRBV5-1	TRBJ2-6	NA	CASSGRHNSGANVLTF	TGCGCCAGCAGCGGGAGACACAACTCTGGGGCCAACGTCCTGACTTTC
NA	TRBV28	TRBJ2-7	once	CASSLKVPYEQYF	TGTGCCAGCAGTTTAAAAGTTCCATACGAGCAGTACTTC
NA	TRBV2	TRBJ2-3	NA	CASSVVPTDTQYF	TGTGCCAGCAGTGTTGTGCCCACAGATACGCAGTATTTT
TRBD2	TRBV6-4	TRBJ2-3	many	CASSMAGGPGDTQYF	TGTGCCAGCAGTATGGCGGGAGGGCCGGGGGATACGCAGTATTTT
TRBD2	TRBV7-2	TRBJ2-7	NA	CASSQGLAGGYEQYF	TGTGCCAGCAGCCAAGGACTAGCGGGAGGTTACGAGCAGTACTTC
NA	TRBV5-1	TRBJ2-7	NA	CASSLEAEQYF	TGCGCCAGCAGCTTGGAGGCCGAGCAGTACTTC
TRBD2	TRBV9	TRBJ2-3	medium-sized	CASSVNPAVEREKDTQYF	TGTGCCAGCAGCGTAAACCCCGCAGTGGAGCGGGAGAAAGATACGCAGTATTTT
NA	TRBV7-6	TRBJ2-3	NA	CASSSRFTPSTDTQYF	TGTGCCAGCAGCTCACGCTTTACCCCTAGCACAGATACGCAGTATTTT
NA	TRBV9	TRBJ1-6	NA	CASGSGGSTGRPLHF	TGTGCCAGCGGATCGGGAGGGAGTACTGGCCGTCCCCTCCACTTT
TRBD2	TRBV6-6	TRBJ2-1	NA	CASSDGGLAGGYEQFF	TGTGCCAGCAGCGACGGGGGACTAGCGGGAGGTTATGAGCAGTTCTTC
TRBD1	TRBV19	TRBJ2-7	NA	CASSITGTGTYEQYF	TGTGCCAGTAGTATTACCGGGACAGGGACGTACGAGCAGTACTTC
NA	TRBV10-3	TRBJ2-7	few	CAISPWGVGSYEQYF	TGTGCCATCAGTCCGTGGGGGGTCGGGTCCTACGAGCAGTACTTC
TRBD2	TRBV5-6	TRBJ2-5	few	CASSLRLAGGETQYF	TGTGCCAGCAGCTTAAGGTTAGCGGGAGGGGAGACCCAGTACTTC
TRBD1	TRBV5-6	TRBJ2-7	NA	CASSLDGQGTTFNYEQYF	TGTGCCAGCAGCTTGGATGGACAGGGAACCACTTTTAACTACGAGCAGTACTTC
NA	TRBV21-1	TRBJ1-5	NA	CASSKVVGFDNQPQHF	TGTGCCAGCAGCAAAGTCGTAGGGTTTGACAATCAGCCCCAGCATTTT
TRBD1	TRBV4-1	TRBJ2-1	NA	CASSHRQGPYNEQFF	TGCGCCAGCAGTCATCGACAGGGGCCATACAATGAGCAGTTCTTC
NA	TRBV5-1	TRBJ1-1	NA	CASRPGSELGTEAFF	TGCGCCAGCAGGCCAGGTTCAGAGTTAGGCACTGAAGCTTTCTTT